A selection of T cell receptor beta chains follows, all from one sample in a study of cytomegalovirus exposure and HLA in healthy donors. Method: immunoSEQ multiplex PCR; TCRdb's copy keeps in-frame clones and lacks some. The sample lists some 150,000 clones, 60% to 80% occurring once. Material: PBMCs. These receptors all stem from a female donor in good health and CMV-seronegative. Both conserved end residues are part of each CDR3. The D gene is left open where the match is weak. The size field is filled for only some rows; it gives once, few, many or a size class.

TRBJ2-7	NA	TRBV5-1	TRBD1	15	CASSSGQGTGREQYF	TGCGCCAGCAGCTCCGGACAGGGTACGGGTCGGGAGCAGTACTTC
TRBJ2-7	NA	TRBV13	TRBD2	15	CASSSLAGPSYEQYF	TGTGCCAGCAGCTCACTAGCGGGCCCTTCCTACGAGCAGTACTTC
TRBJ2-3	NA	TRBV2	NA	16	CASRGRIGGITDTQYF	TGTGCCAGCAGGGGGAGGATCGGGGGAATTACAGATACGCAGTATTTT
TRBJ1-1	once	TRBV5-1	NA	15	CASSSLIDGVKRTFF	TGCGCCAGCAGCTCCCTGATTGACGGAGTGAAAAGAACTTTCTTT
TRBJ1-4	NA	TRBV28	NA	17	CASSLRFRTAINEKLFF	TGTGCCAGCAGTTTAAGGTTCCGGACAGCAATAAATGAAAAACTGTTTTTT
TRBJ2-4	few	TRBV19	TRBD1	19	CASSIVGTGKNGAKNIQYF	TGTGCCAGTAGTATAGTGGGGACAGGGAAAAATGGGGCCAAAAACATTCAGTACTTC
TRBJ1-2	NA	TRBV11-2	NA	15	CASSLVAQRRSGYTF	TGTGCCAGCAGCTTAGTGGCACAGAGGAGGAGTGGCTACACCTTC
TRBJ2-5	NA	TRBV2	NA	13	CASRQGTQETQYF	TGTGCCAGCAGGCAGGGGACGCAAGAGACCCAGTACTTC
TRBJ1-1	few	TRBV6-6	NA	14	CASSYSLFIPEAFF	TGTGCCAGCAGTTACTCACTGTTCATACCTGAAGCTTTCTTT
TRBJ1-2	once	TRBV29-1	NA	12	CSVEAGNYGYTF	TGCAGCGTTGAAGCAGGGAACTATGGCTACACCTTC
TRBJ2-2	NA	TRBV19	TRBD1	14	CAKFRDRGPGELFF	TGTGCCAAATTCCGGGACAGGGGGCCCGGGGAGCTGTTTTTT
TRBJ2-1	NA	TRBV5-1	TRBD2	15	CASSSSGSEYNEQFF	TGCGCCAGCAGCTCTAGCGGGAGTGAATACAATGAGCAGTTCTTC
TRBJ1-1	NA	TRBV5-5	NA	14	CASSFDGGNTEAFF	TGTGCCAGCAGCTTTGACGGGGGGAACACTGAAGCTTTCTTT
TRBJ2-3	NA	TRBV7-2	NA	15	CASSLGGGAPVTQYF	TGTGCCAGCAGCTTAGGAGGCGGGGCCCCGGTTACGCAGTATTTT
TRBJ2-7	NA	TRBV7-9	NA	13	CASSLISSYEQYF	TGTGCCAGCAGCTTAATCTCGTCCTACGAGCAGTACTTC
TRBJ1-1	NA	TRBV7-6	NA	15	CASSPTRDYNTEAFF	TGTGCCAGCAGCCCCACGCGGGACTACAACACTGAAGCTTTCTTT
TRBJ2-5	NA	TRBV10-1	NA	12	CASSDQGTTQYF	TGCGCCAGCAGTGACCAGGGCACGACCCAGTACTTC
TRBJ2-2	NA	TRBV27	TRBD2	17	CASSYPGTSGSTGELFF	TGTGCCAGCAGTTACCCAGGGACTAGCGGGAGTACCGGGGAGCTGTTTTTT
TRBJ2-7	NA	TRBV14	NA	14	CASSQRGMPYEQYF	TGTGCCAGCAGCCAACGGGGAATGCCCTACGAGCAGTACTTC
TRBJ2-5	NA	TRBV7-9	TRBD2	19	CASSYRTGVGLAGEETQYF	TGTGCCAGCAGCTACCGGACAGGGGTAGGACTAGCGGGTGAAGAGACCCAGTACTTC
TRBJ2-7	NA	TRBV2	NA	15	CASGPADWSSYEQYF	TGTGCCAGCGGACCAGCGGACTGGAGCTCCTACGAGCAGTACTTC
TRBJ2-3	NA	TRBV7-8	NA	13	CASSLVAADTQYF	TGTGCCAGCAGCTTGGTAGCGGCAGATACGCAGTATTTT
TRBJ2-4	NA	TRBV9	TRBD1	15	CASSGETGVGDIQYF	TGTGCCAGCAGCGGAGAAACAGGGGTTGGGGACATTCAGTACTTC
TRBJ1-4	NA	TRBV10-1	NA	15	CASSDRSRGNEKLFF	TGCGCCAGCAGTGATCGAAGCAGGGGAAATGAAAAACTGTTTTTT
TRBJ2-7	NA	TRBV21-1	NA	11	CASSKSCEQYF	TGTGCCAGCAGCAAATCCTGCGAGCAGTACTTC
TRBJ2-7	few	TRBV6-6	NA	14	CASSYSTNSYEQYF	TGTGCCAGCAGTTACTCGACTAACTCCTACGAGCAGTACTTC
TRBJ1-4	NA	TRBV4-1	NA	14	CASSQSSAAEKLFF	TGCGCCAGCAGCCAATCGTCGGCAGCCGAAAAACTATTTTTT
TRBJ2-3	NA	TRBV29-1	TRBD2	16	CSVSSGRISSTDTQYF	TGCAGCGTTTCTAGCGGGAGAATCTCTAGCACAGATACGCAGTATTTT
TRBJ2-2	NA	TRBV2	NA	16	CASSAWGSANTGELFF	TGTGCCAGCAGTGCTTGGGGCTCCGCGAACACCGGGGAGCTGTTTTTT
TRBJ1-6	NA	TRBV28	TRBD1	16	CASNILEGQLNSPLHF	TGTGCCAGCAATATTCTCGAGGGACAGCTAAATTCACCCCTCCACTTT
TRBJ2-5	once	TRBV1	NA	18	CTSSQVSGGRGLGETQYF	TGCACCAGCAGCCAAGTCAGCGGGGGGCGGGGGCTTGGAGAGACCCAGTACTTC
TRBJ1-1	once	TRBV6-1	NA	13	CASSELPDTEAFF	TGTGCCAGCAGTGAACTCCCGGACACTGAAGCTTTCTTT
TRBJ1-1	NA	TRBV9	NA	14	CASSVEGQRGEAFF	TGTGCCAGCAGCGTAGAAGGACAACGGGGGGAAGCTTTCTTT
TRBJ1-1	NA	TRBV27	NA	14	CASSLSPWNTEAFF	TGTGCCAGCAGTTTATCCCCCTGGAACACTGAAGCTTTCTTT
TRBJ2-5	NA	TRBV2	NA	13	CAGKWTEQETQYF	TGTGCCGGAAAGTGGACAGAACAAGAGACCCAGTACTTC
TRBJ2-1	NA	TRBV11-3	NA	15	CASSLGRLDYNEQFF	TGTGCCAGCAGCTTGGGGCGACTAGATTACAATGAGCAGTTCTTC
TRBJ2-1	NA	TRBV5-1	TRBD1	12	CASRDRVNEQFF	TGCGCCAGCCGGGACAGGGTCAATGAGCAGTTCTTC
TRBJ2-1	NA	TRBV6-1	NA	13	CASSWTPNNEQFF	TGTGCCAGCAGTTGGACACCAAACAATGAGCAGTTCTTC
TRBJ1-1	few	TRBV5-1	NA	15	CASSPFQDMNTEAFF	TGCGCCAGCAGCCCTTTCCAGGACATGAACACTGAAGCTTTCTTT
TRBJ1-1	NA	TRBV5-4	NA	13	CASSPLGRPEAFF	TGTGCCAGCAGCCCTTTGGGGCGACCTGAAGCTTTCTTT